The clone carrying this T cell receptor (beta chain) was observed a handful of times. The data were produced by immunoSEQ multiplex PCR, yet TCRdb's version contains in-frame clones alone and is incomplete. This sample yields 100,000 to 150,000 clones, of which more than 75% are seen a single time; just under 3% belongs to the top ten. The record originates from a study of control samples from healthy donors and cancer patients. The V segment lost 0 bases and the J segment 0 bases; nucleotides outside the gene matches: 11. The CDR3 contains 19 residues. Germline CDR1 and CDR2: SGHRS and YFSETQ. The chain carries TRBV5-1 and TRBJ2-4, with 8 bases lining up with TRBD1. The source of this sequence is a man aged 55 to 69 in good health. The sequenced material came from blood. The CDR3: CASSLDFLGQVTAKNIQYF. As DNA, the CDR3 is TGCGCCAGCAGCTTGGATTTCTTGGGACAGGTAACAGCCAAAAACATTCAGTACTTC.